The present entry profiles one TCR beta chain with its context. This entry belongs to a study of blood T cell repertoires in COVID-19. Study-wide context: The United States, Italy and Spain supplied acute and convalescent COVID-19 samples. From T cells, B-cell-depleted T cells, or PBMCs came the material, which was cDNA or gDNA.

V was clipped by 1 base and J by 8 bases; unmatched bases: 1. The CDR3 contains 13 residues. Original methodology: The authors estimated nucleated cell counts from reference gene primer amplification. Method: immunoSEQ multiplex PCR; TCRdb's copy keeps in-frame clones and lacks some. Clone size and the V and J calls come from that table; the DNA yielded D and trimming. The sample records hundreds of thousands of clones, roughly 88% being singletons. The chain has TRBV12-3 or TRBV12-4 and TRBJ2-1, with 8 bases that match TRBD1. The sequenced sample consisted of peripheral blood. The receptor was derived from a woman under 40 with active or convalescent COVID-19. The CDR3 region is CASSLGTGHEQFF. In nucleotides, the CDR3 is TGTGCCAGCAGTTTAGGGACAGGGCATGAGCAGTTCTTC.